These 21 T cell receptor beta chains were sequenced from one sample in a study of T cell clones after liver transplantation. Assay used: immunoSEQ multiplex PCR; TCRdb lists only in-frame clones, some missing. In the table there are some 60,000 clones, roughly two thirds of which are singletons. The material sequenced was CD4+ T cells from blood, taken before liver transplant. The receptors were sampled from a human donor who received a liver transplant.

The CDR3: CASSSSDTIYGYTF. CDR3 DNA: TGTGCCAGTAGTTCAAGTGACACAATCTATGGCTACACCTTC. The chain recombines TRBV19 with TRBJ1-2; D is undetermined. CDR3 length: 14 residues. Per germline, CDR1 LNHDA and CDR2 SQIVND (reference sequence). V lost 5 bases and J 4 bases, leaving 14 bases between the germline ends.

The rearrangement uses TRBV7-2 and TRBJ1-2, with 11 bases identical to TRBD1. There are 15 residues in the CDR3. Germline V gene data show CDR1 as SGHTA and CDR2 as FQGNSA. Unmatched junction bases numbered 5, after V lost 4 bases and J lost 4 bases. The chain's CDR3 is CASSSTGTGGYGYTF. The CDR3 region has the DNA TGTGCCAGCAGCTCAACCGGGACAGGGGGCTATGGCTACACCTTC.

This chain joins TRBV6-5 and TRBJ2-5; 9 bases line up with TRBD1. The CDR3 is made up of 15 amino acids. Germline V lookup: CDR1 MNHEY, CDR2 SVGAGI. Losses at the gene ends were 8 bases for V and 4 bases for J; bases not matched to a gene: 11. CDR3 bases: TGTGCCAGCTCGAGAGGACAGGGGCGGGGAGAGACCCAGTACTTC. This translates into CASSRGQGRGETQYF.

This clone came up once. This chain connects TRBV6-1 to TRBJ1-2; D gene uncertain. CDR1 and CDR2 from the germline V gene are MNHNS and SASEGT. The CDR3 has 13 amino acids. The V end was cut by 6 bases, the J end by 0 bases, with 8 bases between. The CDR3 bases are TGTGCCAGCAGATTGGGAGCTAACTATGGCTACACCTTC. Its protein is CASRLGANYGYTF.

The chain employs TRBV15 and TRBJ2-3, with 8 nucleotides matching TRBD2. CDR1 and CDR2 (germline): LNHNV, YYDKDF (reference sequence). The CDR3 is made up of 14 amino acids. The V gene end was trimmed by 0 bases and the J gene end by 8 bases; junction bases not matched to a gene: 4. CDR3 protein: CATSRDRGGRTQYF. CDR3 DNA: TGTGCCACCAGCAGAGATCGGGGGGGACGTACGCAGTATTTT.

The chain links TRBV2 to TRBJ1-1; 8 positions match TRBD1. The germline CDR1 and CDR2 sequences are SNHLY and FYNNEI. Trimming removed 7 bases from V and 1 base from J; junction bases left unmatched: 8. This CDR3 comprises 15 residues. The CDR3 DNA is TGTGCCAGCATAGAGACAGGGGTTGGGAACACTGAAGCTTTCTTT. Its protein is CASIETGVGNTEAFF.

This chain connects TRBV2 to TRBJ1-1; D is perhaps TRBD1 (5 bases). In germline, CDR1 is SNHLY, CDR2 FYNNEI. The CDR3 extends over 14 amino acids. V was trimmed by 2 bases and J by 6 bases, leaving 13 bases between them. The CDR3 loop is CASSELVEGAEAFF. The CDR3 nucleotides are TGTGCCAGCAGTGAACTTGTGGAAGGGGCTGAAGCTTTCTTT.

This chain connects TRBV6-6 to TRBJ1-5, with D unresolved. Trimming left V 5 bases short and J 11 bases short, with 13 bases between. This CDR3 spans 12 amino acids. CDR1 MNHNY and CDR2 SVGAGI come from the germline V gene (reference sequence). CDR3 region: CASSHPPQAQHF. As DNA, the CDR3 is TGTGCCAGCAGTCACCCCCCCCAGGCCCAGCATTTT.

This clone was counted once. V is TRBV7-6 and J is TRBJ2-1; 7 bases line up with TRBD1. Per the germline V gene, CDR1 is SGHVS and CDR2 is FNYEAQ. J was trimmed by 2 bases and V by 5 bases; bases with no gene match: 6. This CDR3 spans 15 amino acids. The CDR3: CASSPGQKTYNEQFF. The CDR3 DNA reads TGTGCCAGCAGCCCGGGACAGAAAACCTACAATGAGCAGTTCTTC.

The chain couples TRBV6-5 to TRBJ2-1; 9 nucleotides line up with TRBD1. CDR3 length: 13 amino acids. CDR1 is MNHEY and CDR2 is SVGAGI in the germline V gene. Trimming cost V 6 bases and J 6 bases; bases outside gene matches: 3. The CDR3 sequence is CASRGQGPNEQFF. The CDR3, as DNA: TGTGCCAGCAGGGGACAGGGACCCAATGAGCAGTTCTTC.

CDR3 sequence reads: CASSLNPRQGYYEQYF. The CDR3, as DNA: TGTGCCAGCAGTTTAAACCCCCGACAGGGGTACTACGAGCAGTACTTC. V gene TRBV27 combines with J gene TRBJ2-7; 8 bases agree with TRBD1. Germline V gene lookup returns CDR1 MNHEY and CDR2 SMNVEV (reference sequence). CDR3 length: 16 amino acids. Trimming at V came to 2 bases and at J to 3 bases, leaving 9 bases not matched to a gene.

The chain uses TRBV30 and TRBJ2-5, with 10 bases aligning to TRBD1. The CDR3 has 14 residues. Germline values: CDR1 GTSNPN, CDR2 SVGIG (reference sequence). V was clipped by 8 bases and J by 2 bases; unmatched bases: 8. Here the CDR3 DNA reads TGTGCCGGAGAACAGGGACAGGGGCAAGAGACCCAGTACTTC. This gives the protein CAGEQGQGQETQYF.

The chain has TRBV29-1 and TRBJ2-1; 7 nucleotides align to TRBD1. Trimming cost V 4 bases and J 0 bases; bases outside gene matches: 3. CDR1 is SQVTM, CDR2 ANQGSEA, per germline. The CDR3 covers 14 residues. The CDR3 DNA sequence: TGCAGCGTTGCAGGGGGAAGCTCCTACAATGAGCAGTTCTTC. It translates to CSVAGGSSYNEQFF.

The chain uses TRBV29-1 and TRBJ2-7; 7 nucleotides match TRBD2. This CDR3 spans 15 amino acids. J was trimmed by 0 bases and V by 4 bases; bases with no gene match: 9. In germline, CDR1 is SQVTM, CDR2 ANQGSEA. The chain's CDR3 is CSVANPAGTSYEQYF. The CDR3 nucleotides read TGCAGCGTTGCAAACCCAGCGGGGACCTCCTACGAGCAGTACTTC.

The J gene is TRBJ2-7, the V gene TRBV28, with D hard to call. Germline assignment: CDR1 MDHEN and CDR2 SYDVKM. V lost 8 bases to trimming and J lost 0 bases, with 8 bases between them. CDR3 size: 12 residues. The chain's CDR3 is CASWAASYEQYF. The CDR3 coding sequence is TGTGCCAGCTGGGCTGCCTCCTACGAGCAGTACTTC.

The V and J genes are TRBV25-1 and TRBJ2-2, with a weak D call TRBD2 (5 bases). V lost 4 bases to trimming and J lost 3 bases, with 12 bases between them. This CDR3 is 15 amino acids long. Germline assignment: CDR1 MGHDK and CDR2 SYGVNS. CDR3 residues: CASSGTLMHTGELFF. The CDR3 DNA sequence: TGTGCCAGCAGTGGGACTTTGATGCACACCGGGGAGCTGTTTTTT.

The chain carries TRBV18 and TRBJ2-3, with unresolved D. Trimming left V 1 base short and J 4 bases short, with 6 bases between. Germline CDR1 reads KGHSH; CDR2 reads LQKENI. This CDR3 is 13 amino acids long. CDR3 protein: CASSPRSADTQYF. The DNA of the CDR3 is TGTGCCAGCTCACCACGTAGTGCAGATACGCAGTATTTT.

The chain employs TRBV19 and TRBJ1-1; 8 bases align to TRBD1. V lost 1 base, J lost 0 bases, and 7 bases stayed unmatched. This CDR3 contains 17 residues. Germline CDR1 LNHDA, CDR2 SQIVND (reference sequence). The CDR3: CASSIGTGRSMNTEAFF. CDR3 nucleotide sequence: TGTGCCAGTAGTATAGGGACAGGGAGGTCGATGAACACTGAAGCTTTCTTT.

In this sample, this clone turned up a few times. The chain is built from TRBV6-6 and TRBJ2-3; D uncertain. Germline CDR1 is MNHNY and CDR2 is SVGAGI (reference sequence). Trimming took 5 bases from V and 0 from J, leaving 15 bases between them. The CDR3 has 16 amino acids. The CDR3 DNA reads as TGTGCCAGCAGTCCTTTGGCCTTTTTCAGCACAGATACGCAGTATTTT. Protein: CASSPLAFFSTDTQYF.

The chain joins TRBV7-6 to TRBJ1-3; 9 bases line up with TRBD1. Germline assignment: CDR1 SGHVS and CDR2 FNYEAQ. The CDR3 is 14 amino acids. V dropped 1 base and J dropped 7; count of bases not matched to a gene: 2. This chain's CDR3 is CASSLEGQGNTIYF. The CDR3 region has the DNA TGTGCCAGCAGCTTAGAAGGACAGGGGAACACCATATATTTT.

This clone was picked up a small number of times. This chain links TRBV7-3 with TRBJ2-1; 7 bases are shared with TRBD1. CDR3 length: 15 residues. The germline CDR1 and CDR2 sequences are SGHTA and FQGTGA. With V trimmed by 2 bases and J by 5 bases, 6 bases remained unmatched. CDR3 in DNA: TGTGCCAGCAGCTTAGGGACAGCAAGGAACAATGAGCAGTTCTTC. Translating it yields CASSLGTARNNEQFF.